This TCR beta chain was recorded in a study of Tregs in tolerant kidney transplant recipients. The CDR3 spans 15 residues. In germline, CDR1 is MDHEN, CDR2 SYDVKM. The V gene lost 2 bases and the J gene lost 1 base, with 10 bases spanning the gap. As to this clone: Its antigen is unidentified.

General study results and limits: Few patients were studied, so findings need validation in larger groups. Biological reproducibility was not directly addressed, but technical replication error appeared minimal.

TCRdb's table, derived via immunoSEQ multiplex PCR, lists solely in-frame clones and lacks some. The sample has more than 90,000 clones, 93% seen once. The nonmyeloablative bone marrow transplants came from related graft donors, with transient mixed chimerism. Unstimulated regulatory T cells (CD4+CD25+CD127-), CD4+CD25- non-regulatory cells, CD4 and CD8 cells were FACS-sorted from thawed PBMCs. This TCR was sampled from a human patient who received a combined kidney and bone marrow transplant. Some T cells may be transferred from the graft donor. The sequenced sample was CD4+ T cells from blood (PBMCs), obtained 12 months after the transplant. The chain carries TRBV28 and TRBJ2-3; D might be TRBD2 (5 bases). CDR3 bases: TGTGCCAGCAGTTTACCGGGATCGGGCACAGATACGCAGTATTTT. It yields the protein CASSLPGSGTDTQYF.